This TCR beta chain emerged from a study of spatial heterogeneity in lung cancer. The time point: sample taken at primary tumor resection. The V gene's germline CDR1 is DFQATT and CDR2 SNEGSKA (reference sequence). Trimming removed 6 bases from V and 4 bases from J; junction bases left unmatched: 8. The CDR3 contains 13 residues. The study's findings and limits: Intratumoral expanded alpha and beta TCR counts were found to track tumor mutation counts.

Sample share makes this clonotype medium-sized (0.01 to 0.1%). Antigen unknown. TCRdb re-derived calls from the 5' RACE reads in MiXCR, one entry per CDR3 protein. The repertoire includes 20,000 to 30,000 distinct CDR3 sequences, 8.8% of them detected once, and roughly 8% sits in the top ten. The J gene is TRBJ2-7, the V gene TRBV20-1, with TRBD2 identical over 8 bases. The sequencing here drew on lung tumor tissue, taken at surgery. This receptor was identified in a male donor with early-stage non-small cell lung cancer. CDR3 bases: TGCAGTGCCGACGGACTAGCCGGGTACGAGCAGTACTTC. This translates into CSADGLAGYEQYF.